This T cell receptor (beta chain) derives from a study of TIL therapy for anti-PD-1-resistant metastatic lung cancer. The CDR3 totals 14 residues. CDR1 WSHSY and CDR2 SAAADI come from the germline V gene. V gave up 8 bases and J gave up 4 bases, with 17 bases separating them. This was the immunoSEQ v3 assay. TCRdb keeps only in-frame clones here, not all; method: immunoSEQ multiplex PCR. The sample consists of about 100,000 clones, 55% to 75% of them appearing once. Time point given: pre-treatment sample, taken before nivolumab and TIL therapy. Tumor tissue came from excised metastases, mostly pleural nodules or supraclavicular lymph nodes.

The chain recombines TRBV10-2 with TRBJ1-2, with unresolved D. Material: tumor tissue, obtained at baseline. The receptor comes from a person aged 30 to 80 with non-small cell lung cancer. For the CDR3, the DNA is TGCGCCAGCCGCCTGGCGGGTCTCTCCTATGGCTACACCTTC. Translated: CASRLAGLSYGYTF.